A single sample gave rise to the 24 T cell receptor beta chains below, sequenced in a study of Graves' ophthalmopathy and Graves' hyperthyroidism. Amplification of TCR beta CDR3 regions used RNA transcripts. In the first round, RT-PCR was carried out with HTBI primers, and a multiplex PCR formed the second round. TCRdb reprocessed the multiplex PCR reads with MiXCR, giving one entry per CDR3 protein. The sample lists about 740,000 distinct CDR3 sequences, roughly two fifths occurring once. What was sequenced was peripheral blood. The receptors shown here come from an adult man with Graves' ophthalmopathy.

The V and J genes are TRBV20-1 and TRBJ1-6; possibly TRBD1 for D (5 bases). V dropped 3 bases and J dropped 5 bases, with 11 bases sitting between them. The CDR3 extends over 14 amino acids. Germline V gene data show CDR1 as DFQATT and CDR2 as SNEGSKA (reference sequence). The CDR3 loop reads CSASRDGNNSPLHF. CDR3 DNA sequence: TGCAGTGCTAGTAGGGACGGAAATAATTCACCCCTCCACTTT.

There are a few counts of this clonotype. Relative to the germline gene, one junction end is altered; a read error may explain this. This chain joins TRBV10-3 and TRBJ1-6; D is unresolved. Looked up from germline, CDR1 is ENHRY and CDR2 is SYGVKD. The CDR3 is made up of 14 amino acids. CDR3 loop: CASSEVRNNSPLHF. For the CDR3, the DNA is TGTGCCAGCAGTGAGGTTCGAAATAATTCACCCCTCCACTTT.

Points on this clonotype: At one end, the junction sequence differs from germline, possibly due to a read error. This chain uses TRBV15 with TRBJ1-4, with 8 positions matching TRBD1. This CDR3 spans 9 amino acids. Germline V gives CDR1 LNHNV, CDR2 YYDKDF (reference sequence). This CDR3 reads CATSRGTGF. CDR3 bases: TGTGCCACCAGCAGAGGGACAGGGTTT.

A few counts support this clonotype. The chain combines TRBV11-2 with TRBJ1-4; D gene unclear. The germline V gene encodes CDR1 SGHAT and CDR2 FQNNGV. This CDR3 spans 14 amino acids. The V and J ends lost 1 base and 4 bases respectively, with 7 bases between them. DNA of the CDR3: TGTGCCAGCAGCTTAGGGTCAGTTAATGAAAAACTGTTTTTT. Translating it yields CASSLGSVNEKLFF. The entire variable domain, with the rest obtained from reference TRBV11-2 and TRBJ1-4, is as follows: EAGVAQSPRYKIIEKRQSVAFWCNPISGHATLYWYQQILGQGPKLLIQFQNNGVVDDSQLPKDRFSAERLKGVDSTLKIQPAKLEDSAVYLCASSLGSVNEKLFFGSGTQLSVL.

The chain uses TRBV5-6 and TRBJ2-7; weak D call: TRBD1 (6 bases). The V gene lost 5 bases and the J gene lost 1 base, with 19 bases spanning the gap. The CDR3 loop spans 16 amino acids. Germline CDR1 reads SGHDT; CDR2 reads YYEEEE. The CDR3 loop reads CASRSRRGWSSYEQYF. In nucleotides, the CDR3 is TGTGCCAGCAGGAGTCGCAGGGGATGGAGTTCCTACGAGCAGTACTTC.

Details on this clonotype: This sequence may be a read error, since a much larger clone differs from it by one base. A read error is likely, as this CDR3 ends without the conserved phenylalanine or tryptophan. The chain combines TRBV12-3 or TRBV12-4 with TRBJ1-2, with D unresolved. V lost 8 bases and J 4 bases, leaving 11 bases between the germline ends. The CDR3 contains 12 residues. CDR3: CASCLGGYGYTL. The CDR3, as DNA: TGTGCCAGCTGCCTGGGTGGCTATGGCTACACCCTC.

This clonotype was recorded many times. The V gene is TRBV29-1, the J gene TRBJ2-7, with D uncertain. CDR3 length equals 13 residues. The germline V gene encodes CDR1 SQVTM and CDR2 ANQGSEA. V gave up 4 bases and J gave up 0 bases, with 10 bases separating them. The chain's CDR3 is CSVVYGSSYEQYF. Here the CDR3 DNA reads TGCAGCGTTGTTTACGGGTCCTCCTACGAGCAGTACTTC.

V is TRBV7-2 and J is TRBJ2-5, with D possibly matching TRBD1 (7 bases). Trimming cost V 7 bases and J 9 bases, with 27 bases left between them. Germline V gives CDR1 SGHTA, CDR2 FQGNSA. The CDR3 covers 16 residues. The CDR3 nucleotides are TGTGCCAGCACCAATAGCGGCAGGGACAGCAATCAGCCCCAGTACTTC. Amino acid sequence: CASTNSGRDSNQPQYF.

The chain uses TRBV11-1 and TRBJ1-4; D not resolved. The CDR3 consists of 17 residues. V was pared by 1 base and J by 4 bases, with 16 bases between. Germline CDR1 reads SGHAT; CDR2 reads FQDESV (reference sequence). The CDR3 loop is CASSLGFQGWSNEKLFF. In DNA form, the CDR3 reads TGTGCCAGCAGCTTAGGCTTCCAAGGTTGGAGTAATGAAAAACTGTTTTTT.

Notes on this clonotype: One junction end does not reproduce the germline sequence, and a read error may be involved. CDR3 DNA sequence: TGCGCCAGCAGGTTGGCAGTTAACACCGGGGAGACCCAGTACTTC. This encodes CASRLAVNTGETQYF. The chain links TRBV5-1 to TRBJ2-5; D gene unclear. The CDR3 sequence is 15 residues long. CDR1 is SGHRS and CDR2 is YFSETQ in the germline V gene.

The rearrangement joins TRBV7-9 to TRBJ1-1, with D perhaps TRBD1 (6 bases). The CDR3 contains 17 residues. The V and J ends lost 3 bases and 0 bases respectively, with 17 bases between them. CDR1 and CDR2 (germline): SEHNR, FQNEAQ (reference sequence). For the CDR3, the DNA is TGTGCCAGCAGCTTGGGGGTAACGGGGGCTTTGAACACTGAAGCTTTCTTT. Protein: CASSLGVTGALNTEAFF. The full variable domain, completed using reference TRBV7-9 and TRBJ1-1, is DTGVSQNPRHKITKRGQNVTFRCDPISEHNRLYWYRQTLGQGPEFLTYFQNEAQLEKSRLLSDRFSAERPKGSFSTLEIQRTEQGDSAMYLCASSLGVTGALNTEAFFGQGTRLTVV.

This clonotype was counted ten times or more. CDR3 bases: TGTGCCAGCAGCTTGAAGGCCAGGGATAAGGACACTGAAGCTTTCTTT. Translating gives CASSLKARDKDTEAFF. V usage is TRBV7-9 and J usage is TRBJ1-1; a possible D gene is TRBD1 (5 bases). Per germline, CDR1 SEHNR and CDR2 FQNEAQ (reference sequence). The CDR3 covers 16 residues. V was shortened by 3 bases and J by 3 bases, with 17 bases between the two germline ends.

This clonotype was observed at least ten times. The chain couples TRBV12-3 or TRBV12-4 to TRBJ1-5; no reliable D call. The ends were cut back, 5 bases at V and 4 bases at J, with 9 bases in the middle. The CDR3 contains 13 residues. CDR3 in amino acids: CASSRAENQPQHF. In nucleotides, the CDR3 is TGTGCCAGCAGTCGGGCAGAAAATCAGCCCCAGCATTTT.

The chain is built from TRBV4-1 and TRBJ1-4; D gene uncertain. The CDR3 length is 18 residues. CDR1 MGHRA and CDR2 YSYEKL come from the germline V gene. The V end was cut by 1 base, the J end by 7 bases, with 22 bases between. CDR3: CASSQGEAYGGQSEKLFF. In nucleotides, the CDR3 is TGCGCCAGCAGCCAAGGAGAAGCGTACGGAGGTCAATCTGAAAAACTGTTTTTT.

V gene TRBV2 combines with J gene TRBJ2-5; D not resolved. V lost 6 bases and J lost 1, with 15 bases in between. The germline V gene encodes CDR1 SNHLY and CDR2 FYNNEI. The CDR3 contains 15 residues. The CDR3 DNA sequence: TGTGCCAGCAGAGATCGTTTGAGGTTCCAAGAGACCCAGTACTTC. The encoded protein is CASRDRLRFQETQYF.

This clonotype was recorded once. The chain joins TRBV11-2 to TRBJ2-7; D may be TRBD2 (5 bases). The V gene's germline CDR1 is SGHAT and CDR2 FQNNGV. CDR3 length: 14 residues. Between the trimmed V and J ends, which lost 2 bases and 5 bases, there was a span of 13 bases. The CDR3 is CASSLIPGFDEQYF. Written as DNA, the CDR3 is TGTGCCAGCAGCTTAATCCCGGGGTTTGACGAGCAGTACTTC.

The chain couples TRBV7-2 to TRBJ2-5, with TRBD1 identical over 7 bases. J lost 2 bases, V lost 8 bases, and 11 bases had no gene match. Germline loops: CDR1 SGHTA, CDR2 FQGNSA. The CDR3 spans 15 residues. CDR3 nucleotides: TGTGCCAGCTCACCACCCTACAGGGGTCAAGAGACCCAGTACTTC. This codes for CASSPPYRGQETQYF.

There are a few counts of this clonotype. V is TRBV29-1 and J is TRBJ1-3; D call uncertain. CDR1 SQVTM and CDR2 ANQGSEA come from the germline V gene. Trimming took off 0 bases at V and 1 base at J, with 10 bases between the two ends. The CDR3 spans 15 residues. CDR3 loop: CSVEDIRASGNTIYF. CDR3 sequence (DNA): TGCAGCGTTGAAGATATTCGGGCATCTGGAAACACCATATATTTT.

The rearrangement joins TRBV5-1 to TRBJ2-7; perhaps TRBD2 as D (6 bases). The V end lost 0 bases, the J end lost 1 base, and 11 bases lay between the germline ends. The germline V gene has CDR1 SGHRS and CDR2 YFSETQ. The CDR3 is 15 amino acids. CDR3 in amino acids: CASSLVEGSSYEQYF. The CDR3 DNA reads as TGCGCCAGCAGCTTGGTGGAGGGGTCATCCTACGAGCAGTACTTC.

At least ten counts were recorded for this clonotype. The chain couples TRBV7-9 to TRBJ2-7; 11 bases match TRBD1. CDR1 and CDR2 (germline): SEHNR, FQNEAQ (reference sequence). With V trimmed by 6 bases and J by 0 bases, 4 bases remained unmatched. This CDR3 contains 15 residues. CDR3 loop: CASRPDRGRSYEQYF. CDR3 coding DNA: TGTGCCAGCAGACCGGACAGGGGGCGCTCCTACGAGCAGTACTTC.

This clonotype has a handful of counts. The chain links TRBV6-6 to TRBJ1-3; D unresolved. The V gene's germline CDR1 is MNHNY and CDR2 SVGAGI (reference sequence). The CDR3 covers 12 residues. V lost 7 bases and J 8 bases, leaving 12 bases between the germline ends. The CDR3 nucleotides read TGTGCCAGCATTGGCCCGGGATACACCATATATTTT. Translated: CASIGPGYTIYF.

V is TRBV6-2 or TRBV6-3 and J is TRBJ1-1; D is ambiguous. Germline values: CDR1 MNHEY, CDR2 SVGEGT. The CDR3 consists of 12 residues. Trimming removed 6 bases from V and 5 bases from J, with 10 bases in between. In nucleotides, the CDR3 is TGTGCCAGCAGGGACCGGTGGACTGAAGCTTTCTTT. This codes for CASRDRWTEAFF.

As concerns this clonotype: Germline is not matched at one junction end, which may reflect a read error. The chain carries TRBV7-3 and TRBJ2-5, with D tentatively TRBD2 (5 bases). CDR1 and CDR2 from the germline V gene are SGHTA and FQGTGA. The CDR3 is 16 residues long. CDR3 amino acids: CASSEGWKAVKEAQYF. CDR3 nucleotide sequence: TGTGCCAGCAGTGAGGGTTGGAAAGCTGTCAAAGAGGCCCAGTACTTC.

As for this clonotype: One base away lies a much larger clone, so this may be a sequencing read error. The DNA of the CDR3 is TGTGCCACCAGCAGAAGAAGCTACGAGCAGTACTTC. This codes for CATSRRSYEQYF. The rearrangement uses TRBV15 and TRBJ2-7; D is undetermined. This CDR3 spans 12 amino acids. Trimming shortened V by 2 bases and J by 3 bases, and 5 bases separated the two germline ends. Germline V gene sequence: CDR1 LNHNV, CDR2 YYDKDF (reference sequence).